This T cell receptor beta chain was identified during a study of lymphopenia after photon versus proton radiotherapy. General study findings and limits: After lymphocyte nadir, photon-treated repertoires showed oligoclonal expansion, especially CD8+ Temra. Relative stability marked proton patients; photon patients lost diversity and naive cells. Larger post-nadir TCR diversity loss correlated inversely with survival in deceased patients.

This CDR3 has 15 residues. The V and J ends lost 7 bases and 7 bases respectively, with 19 bases between them. Germline assignment: CDR1 SEHNR and CDR2 FQNEAQ (reference sequence). Here immunoSEQ multiplex PCR was the method, and the copy in TCRdb shows in-frame clones only, minus some. The sample comprises about 12,000 clones, 70% to 90% of which are singletons, and 3.3% rests with the top ten. Concerning this clone itself: Its specificity is unknown.

This sequence was found in a man in his 60s with pancreatic cancer. The sequences come from peripheral blood, collected from a patient treated with proton-based radiotherapy. V is TRBV7-9 and J is TRBJ1-4; D ambiguous. The CDR3 is CASTLSWGLREKLFF. The DNA of the CDR3 is TGTGCCAGCACCCTGAGTTGGGGTCTTCGTGAAAAACTGTTTTTT. Variable domain in full (rest from reference TRBV7-9 and TRBJ1-4): DTGVSQNPRHKITKRGQNVTFRCDPISEHNRLYWYRQTLGQGPEFLTYFQNEAQLEKSRLLSDRFSAERPKGSFSTLEIQRTEQGDSAMYLCASTLSWGLREKLFFGSGTQLSVL.